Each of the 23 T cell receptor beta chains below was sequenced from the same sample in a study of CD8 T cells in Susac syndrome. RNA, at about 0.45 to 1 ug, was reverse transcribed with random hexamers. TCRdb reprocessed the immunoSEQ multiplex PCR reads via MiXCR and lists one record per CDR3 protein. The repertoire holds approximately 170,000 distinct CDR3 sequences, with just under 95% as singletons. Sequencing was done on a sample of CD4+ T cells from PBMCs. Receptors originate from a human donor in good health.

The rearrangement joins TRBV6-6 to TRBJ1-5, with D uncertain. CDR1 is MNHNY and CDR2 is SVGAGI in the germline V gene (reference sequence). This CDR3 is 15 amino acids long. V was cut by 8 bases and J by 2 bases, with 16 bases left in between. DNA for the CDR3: TGTGCCAGCCAGAGGCTGGAGGTCGGCAATCAGCCCCAGCATTTT. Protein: CASQRLEVGNQPQHF.

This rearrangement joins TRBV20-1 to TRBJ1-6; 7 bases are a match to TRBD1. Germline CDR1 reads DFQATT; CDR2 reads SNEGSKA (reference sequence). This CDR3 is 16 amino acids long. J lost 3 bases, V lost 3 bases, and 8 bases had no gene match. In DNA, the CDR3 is TGCAGTGCTAGTGTGGAACAGGGGCACTATAATTCACCCCTCCACTTT. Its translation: CSASVEQGHYNSPLHF.

CDR3 residues: CASSPPAGNTEAFF. CDR3 coding DNA: TGTGCCAGCAGCCCCCCAGCCGGGAACACTGAAGCTTTCTTT. The chain recombines TRBV28 with TRBJ1-1, with D hard to call. This CDR3 is 14 amino acids long. V was shortened by 6 bases and J by 1 base, with 12 bases between the two germline ends. Germline values: CDR1 MDHEN, CDR2 SYDVKM.

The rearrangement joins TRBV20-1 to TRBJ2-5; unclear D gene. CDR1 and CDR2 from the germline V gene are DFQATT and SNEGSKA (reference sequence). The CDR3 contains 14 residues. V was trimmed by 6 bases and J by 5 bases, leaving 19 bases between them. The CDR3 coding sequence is TGCAGTGCCGTCTCCCTTCCCCTGGGGGAGACCCAGTACTTC. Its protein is CSAVSLPLGETQYF.

CDR3 residues: CASSAIDAVGETQYF. CDR3 DNA sequence: TGTGCCAGCAGCGCGATCGACGCAGTAGGGGAGACCCAGTACTTC. J is TRBJ2-5 and V is TRBV7-7; D unclear. Trimming took 5 bases from V and 5 from J, leaving 18 bases between them. There are 15 residues in the CDR3. The V gene's germline CDR1 is SSHAT and CDR2 FNYEAQ (reference sequence).

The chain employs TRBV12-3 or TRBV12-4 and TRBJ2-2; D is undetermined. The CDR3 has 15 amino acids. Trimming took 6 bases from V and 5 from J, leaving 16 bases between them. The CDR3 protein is CASSPLVVETGELFF. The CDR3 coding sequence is TGTGCCAGCAGCCCCCTCGTAGTTGAGACCGGGGAGCTGTTTTTT.

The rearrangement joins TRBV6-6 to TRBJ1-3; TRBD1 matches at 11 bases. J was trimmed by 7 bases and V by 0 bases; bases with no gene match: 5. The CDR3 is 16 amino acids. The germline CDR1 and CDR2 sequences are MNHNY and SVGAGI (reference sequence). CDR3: CASSYSPGTGGNTIYF. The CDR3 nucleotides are TGTGCCAGCAGTTACTCGCCGGGGACAGGGGGGAACACCATATATTTT.

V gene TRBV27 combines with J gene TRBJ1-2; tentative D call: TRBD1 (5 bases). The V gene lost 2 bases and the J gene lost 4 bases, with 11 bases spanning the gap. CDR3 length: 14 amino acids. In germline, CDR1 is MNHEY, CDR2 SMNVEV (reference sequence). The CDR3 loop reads CASSLGGAGYGYTF. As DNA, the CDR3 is TGTGCCAGCAGTTTAGGAGGGGCCGGCTATGGCTACACCTTC.

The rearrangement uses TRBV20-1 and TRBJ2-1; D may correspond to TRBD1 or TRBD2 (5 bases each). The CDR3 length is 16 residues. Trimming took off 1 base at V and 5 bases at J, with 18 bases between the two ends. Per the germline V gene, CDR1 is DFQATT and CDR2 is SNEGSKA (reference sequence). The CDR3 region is CSARATRTGRNNEQFF. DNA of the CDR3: TGCAGTGCTAGAGCCACAAGGACGGGACGGAACAATGAGCAGTTCTTC.

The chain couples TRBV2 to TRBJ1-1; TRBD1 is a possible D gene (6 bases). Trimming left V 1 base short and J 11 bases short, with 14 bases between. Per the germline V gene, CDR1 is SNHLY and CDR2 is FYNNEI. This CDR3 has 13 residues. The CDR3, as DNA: TGTGCCAGCAGTGAAGGTCCGGGGGCGAATGCTTTCTTT. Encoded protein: CASSEGPGANAFF.

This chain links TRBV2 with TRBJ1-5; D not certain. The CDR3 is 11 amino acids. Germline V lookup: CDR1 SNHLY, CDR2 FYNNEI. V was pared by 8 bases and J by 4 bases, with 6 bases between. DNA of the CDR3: TGTGCCAGCGGTCCTAATCAGCCCCAGCATTTT. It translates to CASGPNQPQHF.

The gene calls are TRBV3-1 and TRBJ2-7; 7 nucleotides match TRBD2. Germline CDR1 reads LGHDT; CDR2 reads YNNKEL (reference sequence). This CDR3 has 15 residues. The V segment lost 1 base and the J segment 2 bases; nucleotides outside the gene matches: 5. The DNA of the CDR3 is TGTGCCAGCAGCCAAGCTTTTGCGGGGGCCTACGAGCAGTACTTC. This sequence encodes CASSQAFAGAYEQYF.

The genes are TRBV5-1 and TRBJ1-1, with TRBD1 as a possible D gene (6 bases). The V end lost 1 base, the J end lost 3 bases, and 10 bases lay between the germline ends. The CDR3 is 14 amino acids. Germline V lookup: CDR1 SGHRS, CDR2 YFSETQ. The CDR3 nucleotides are TGCGCCAGCAGCTTGCAGGGGCAGGACACTGAAGCTTTCTTT. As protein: CASSLQGQDTEAFF.

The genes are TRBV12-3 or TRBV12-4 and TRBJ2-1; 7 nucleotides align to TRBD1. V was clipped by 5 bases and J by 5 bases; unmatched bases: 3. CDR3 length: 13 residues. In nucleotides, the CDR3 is TGTGCCAGCAGTCTTGGACAGGACAATGAGCAGTTCTTC. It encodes CASSLGQDNEQFF.

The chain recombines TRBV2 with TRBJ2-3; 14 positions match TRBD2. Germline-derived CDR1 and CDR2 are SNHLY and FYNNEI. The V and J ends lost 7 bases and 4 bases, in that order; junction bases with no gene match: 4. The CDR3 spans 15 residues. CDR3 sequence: CASTGTSGGADTQYF. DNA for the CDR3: TGTGCCAGCACCGGGACTAGCGGGGGAGCAGATACGCAGTATTTT.

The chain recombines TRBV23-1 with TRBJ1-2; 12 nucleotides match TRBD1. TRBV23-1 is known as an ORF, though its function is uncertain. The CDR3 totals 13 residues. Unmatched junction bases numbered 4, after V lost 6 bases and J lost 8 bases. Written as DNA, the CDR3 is TGCGCCAGCAGGGGACAGGGGGCTGAAGGCTACACCTTC. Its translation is CASRGQGAEGYTF.

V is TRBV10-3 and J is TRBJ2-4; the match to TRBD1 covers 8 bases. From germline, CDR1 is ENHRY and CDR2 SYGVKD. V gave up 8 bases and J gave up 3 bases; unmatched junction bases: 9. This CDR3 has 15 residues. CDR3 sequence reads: CAIGGQGPNKNIQYF. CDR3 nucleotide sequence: TGTGCCATCGGCGGACAGGGCCCAAACAAAAACATTCAGTACTTC.

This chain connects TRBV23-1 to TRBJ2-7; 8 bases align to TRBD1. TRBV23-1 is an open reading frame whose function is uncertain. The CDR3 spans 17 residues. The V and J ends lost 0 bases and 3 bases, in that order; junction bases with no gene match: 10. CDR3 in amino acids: CASSQSRGHLGRYEQYF. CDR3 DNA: TGCGCCAGCAGTCAATCCAGGGGGCATCTGGGTCGCTACGAGCAGTACTTC.

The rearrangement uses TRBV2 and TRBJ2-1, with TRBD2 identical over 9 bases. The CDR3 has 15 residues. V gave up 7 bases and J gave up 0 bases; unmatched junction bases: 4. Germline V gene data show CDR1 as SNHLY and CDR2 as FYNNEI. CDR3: CASKRAGGSYNEQFF. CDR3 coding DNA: TGTGCCAGCAAGCGAGCGGGGGGCTCCTACAATGAGCAGTTCTTC.

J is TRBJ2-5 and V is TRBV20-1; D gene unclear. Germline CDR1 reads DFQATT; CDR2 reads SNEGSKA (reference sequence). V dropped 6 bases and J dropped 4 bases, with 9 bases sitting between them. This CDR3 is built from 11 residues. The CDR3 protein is CSAPRVETQYF. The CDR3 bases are TGCAGTGCCCCCCGAGTAGAGACCCAGTACTTC.

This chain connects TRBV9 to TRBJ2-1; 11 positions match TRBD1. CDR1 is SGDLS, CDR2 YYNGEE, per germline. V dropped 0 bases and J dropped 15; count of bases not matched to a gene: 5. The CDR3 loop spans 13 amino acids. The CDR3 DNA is TGTGCCAGCAGCGTAGTGGACAGGGGGCGCGCGTTCTTC. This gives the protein CASSVVDRGRAFF.

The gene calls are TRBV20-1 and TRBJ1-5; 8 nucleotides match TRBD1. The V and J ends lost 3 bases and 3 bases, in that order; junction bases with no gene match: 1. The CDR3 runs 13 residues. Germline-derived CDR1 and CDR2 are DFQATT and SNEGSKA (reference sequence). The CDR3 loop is CSARGQANQPQHF. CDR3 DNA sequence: TGCAGTGCTAGGGGACAGGCCAATCAGCCCCAGCATTTT.

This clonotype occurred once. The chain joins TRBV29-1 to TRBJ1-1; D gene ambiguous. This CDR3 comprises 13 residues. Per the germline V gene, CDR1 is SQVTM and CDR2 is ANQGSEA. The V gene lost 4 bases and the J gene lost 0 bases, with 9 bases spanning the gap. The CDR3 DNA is TGCAGCGTTGCACGGAGAATGAACACTGAAGCTTTCTTT. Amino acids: CSVARRMNTEAFF.